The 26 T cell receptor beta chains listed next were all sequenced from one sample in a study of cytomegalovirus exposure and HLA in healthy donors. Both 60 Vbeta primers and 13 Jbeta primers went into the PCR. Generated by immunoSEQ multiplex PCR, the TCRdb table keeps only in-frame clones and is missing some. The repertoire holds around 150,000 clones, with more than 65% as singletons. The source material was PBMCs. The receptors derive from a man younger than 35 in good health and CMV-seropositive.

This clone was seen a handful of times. The CDR3 coding sequence is TGTGCCAGTAGTATCGACCTGGGCGGGAGGGTCAACAATGAGCAGTTCTTC. This gives the protein CASSIDLGGRVNNEQFF. This chain uses TRBV19 with TRBJ2-1; 9 nucleotides line up with TRBD2. Germline V gene sequence: CDR1 LNHDA, CDR2 SQIVND (reference sequence). The CDR3 has 17 residues. With V trimmed by 3 bases and J by 5 bases, 11 bases remained unmatched.

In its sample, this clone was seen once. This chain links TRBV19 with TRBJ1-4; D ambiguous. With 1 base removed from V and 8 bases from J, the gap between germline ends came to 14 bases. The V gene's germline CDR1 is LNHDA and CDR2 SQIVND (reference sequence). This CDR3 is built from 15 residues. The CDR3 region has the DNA TGTGCCAGTAGTATAGTTCCGGGGTCTACCGAAAAACTGTTTTTT. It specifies CASSIVPGSTEKLFF.

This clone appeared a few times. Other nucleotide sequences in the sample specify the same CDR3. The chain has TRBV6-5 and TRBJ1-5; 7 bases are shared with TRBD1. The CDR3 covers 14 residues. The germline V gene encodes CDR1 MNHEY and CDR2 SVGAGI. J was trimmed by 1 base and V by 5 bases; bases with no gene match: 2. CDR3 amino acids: CASSPRGSNQPQHF. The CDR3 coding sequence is TGTGCCAGCAGTCCCAGGGGGAGCAATCAGCCCCAGCATTTT.

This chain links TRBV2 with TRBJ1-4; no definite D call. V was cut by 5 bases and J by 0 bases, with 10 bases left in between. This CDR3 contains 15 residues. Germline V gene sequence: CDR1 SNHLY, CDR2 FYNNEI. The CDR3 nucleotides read TGTGCCAGCAGTTACGGGGTGACAACTAATGAAAAACTGTTTTTT. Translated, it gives CASSYGVTTNEKLFF.

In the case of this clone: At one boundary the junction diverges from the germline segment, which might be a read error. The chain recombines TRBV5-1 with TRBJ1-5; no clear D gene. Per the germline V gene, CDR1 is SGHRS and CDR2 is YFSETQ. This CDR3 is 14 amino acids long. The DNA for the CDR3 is TGCGCCAGCAGTTTGGCCCCCTCAACTGAGCCCCAGCATTTT. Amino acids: CASSLAPSTEPQHF.

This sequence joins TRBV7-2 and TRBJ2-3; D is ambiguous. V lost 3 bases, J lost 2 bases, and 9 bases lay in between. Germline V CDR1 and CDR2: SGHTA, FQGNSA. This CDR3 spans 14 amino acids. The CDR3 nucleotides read TGTGCCAGCAGCTTGTGGCCCTCCACAGATACGCAGTATTTT. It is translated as CASSLWPSTDTQYF.

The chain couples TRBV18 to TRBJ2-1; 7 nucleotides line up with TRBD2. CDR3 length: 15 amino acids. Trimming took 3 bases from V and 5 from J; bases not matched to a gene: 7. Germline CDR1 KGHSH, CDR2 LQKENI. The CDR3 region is CASSPRTRGDNEQFF. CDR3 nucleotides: TGTGCCAGCTCACCCCGAACCCGGGGGGACAATGAGCAGTTCTTC.

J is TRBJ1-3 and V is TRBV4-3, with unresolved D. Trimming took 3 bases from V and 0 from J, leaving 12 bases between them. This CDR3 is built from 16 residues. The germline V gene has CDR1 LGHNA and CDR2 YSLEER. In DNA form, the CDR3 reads TGCGCCAGCAGCCAGGTCCCATTTAGCTCTGGAAACACCATATATTTT. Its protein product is CASSQVPFSSGNTIYF.

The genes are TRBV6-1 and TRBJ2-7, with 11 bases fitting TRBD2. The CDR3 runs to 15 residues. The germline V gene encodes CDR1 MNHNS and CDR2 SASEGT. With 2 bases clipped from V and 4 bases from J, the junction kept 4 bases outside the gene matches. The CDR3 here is CASSEPSGGPYEQYF. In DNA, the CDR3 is TGTGCCAGCAGTGAACCTAGCGGGGGGCCGTACGAGCAGTACTTC.

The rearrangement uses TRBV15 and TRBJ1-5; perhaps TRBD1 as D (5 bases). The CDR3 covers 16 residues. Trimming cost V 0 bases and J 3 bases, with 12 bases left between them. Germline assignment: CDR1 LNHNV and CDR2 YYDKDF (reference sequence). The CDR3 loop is CATSREPRVYNQPQHF. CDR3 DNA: TGTGCCACCAGCAGAGAACCCAGGGTGTACAATCAGCCCCAGCATTTT.

Here the CDR3 reads CASSTDRGTSTDTQYF. The CDR3 nucleotides read TGCGCCAGCAGTACCGACAGGGGAACTAGCACAGATACGCAGTATTTT. The rearrangement joins TRBV10-1 to TRBJ2-3; TRBD1 matches 8 bases. The length of the CDR3 is 16 residues. Per the germline V gene, CDR1 is WNHNN and CDR2 is SYGVQD (reference sequence). J was trimmed by 0 bases and V by 5 bases; bases with no gene match: 7.

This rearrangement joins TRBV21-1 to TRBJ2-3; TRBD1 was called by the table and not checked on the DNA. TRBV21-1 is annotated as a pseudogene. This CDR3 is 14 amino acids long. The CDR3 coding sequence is TGTGCCAGCAGCCCACAGGGAAGCCCAGATACGCAGTATTTT. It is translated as CASSPQGSPDTQYF.

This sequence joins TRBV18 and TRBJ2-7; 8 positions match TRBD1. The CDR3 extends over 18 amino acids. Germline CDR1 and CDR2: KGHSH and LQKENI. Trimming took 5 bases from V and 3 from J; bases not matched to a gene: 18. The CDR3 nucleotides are TGTGCCAGCTCAGGGAACAGGGGGGAACGGGAAAACAGCTACGAGCAGTACTTC. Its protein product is CASSGNRGERENSYEQYF.

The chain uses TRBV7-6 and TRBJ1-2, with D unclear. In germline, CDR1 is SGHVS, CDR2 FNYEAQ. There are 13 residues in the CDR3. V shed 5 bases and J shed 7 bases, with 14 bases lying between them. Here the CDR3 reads CASSPPGSGGYTF. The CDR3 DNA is TGTGCCAGCAGCCCCCCCGGGAGTGGTGGCTACACCTTC. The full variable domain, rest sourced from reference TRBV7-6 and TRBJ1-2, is GAGVSQSPRYKVTKRGQDVALRCDPISGHVSLYWYRQALGQGPEFLTYFNYEAQQDKSGLPNDRFSAERPEGSISTLTIQRTEQRDSAMYRCASSPPGSGGYTFGSGTRLTVV.

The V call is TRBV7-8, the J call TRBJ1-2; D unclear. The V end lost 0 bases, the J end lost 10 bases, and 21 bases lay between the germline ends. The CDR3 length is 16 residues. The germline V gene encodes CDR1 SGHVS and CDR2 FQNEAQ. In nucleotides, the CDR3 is TGTGCCAGCAGCTTAGCCCAAAGCAATCTCCTGACTTACTACACCTTC. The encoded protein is CASSLAQSNLLTYYTF.

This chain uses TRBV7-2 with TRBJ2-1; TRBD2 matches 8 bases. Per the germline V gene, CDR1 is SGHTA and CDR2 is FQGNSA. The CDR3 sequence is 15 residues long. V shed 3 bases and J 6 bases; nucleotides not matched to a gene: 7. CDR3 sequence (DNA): TGTGCCAGCAGCTTTTACCCGGGAGGGCCCAATGAGCAGTTCTTC. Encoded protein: CASSFYPGGPNEQFF.

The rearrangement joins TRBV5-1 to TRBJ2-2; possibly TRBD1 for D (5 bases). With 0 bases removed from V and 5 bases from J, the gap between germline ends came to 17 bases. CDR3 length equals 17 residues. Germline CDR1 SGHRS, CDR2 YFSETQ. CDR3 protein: CASSLDLVGVRTGELFF. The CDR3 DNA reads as TGCGCCAGCAGCTTGGATTTGGTAGGGGTCCGGACCGGGGAGCTGTTTTTT.

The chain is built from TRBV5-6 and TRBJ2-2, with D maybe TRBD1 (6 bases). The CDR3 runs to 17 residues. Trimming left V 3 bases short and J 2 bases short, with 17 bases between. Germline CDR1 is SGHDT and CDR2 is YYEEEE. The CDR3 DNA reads TGTGCCAGCAGCTCGGCTTTGACAGGAGACAACACCGGGGAGCTGTTTTTT. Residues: CASSSALTGDNTGELFF.

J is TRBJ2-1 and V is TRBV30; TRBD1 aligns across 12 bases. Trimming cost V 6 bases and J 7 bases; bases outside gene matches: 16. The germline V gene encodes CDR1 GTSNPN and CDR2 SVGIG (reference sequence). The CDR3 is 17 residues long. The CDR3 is CACRDRGLGERVNEQFF. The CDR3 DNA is TGTGCCTGCCGGGACAGGGGGCTCGGGGAGCGGGTAAATGAGCAGTTCTTC. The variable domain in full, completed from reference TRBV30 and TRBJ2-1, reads SQTIHQWPATLVQPVGSPLSLECTVEGTSNPNLYWYRQAAGRGLQLLFYSVGIGQISSEVPQNLSASRPQDRQFILSSKKLLLSDSGFYLCACRDRGLGERVNEQFFGPGTRLTVL.

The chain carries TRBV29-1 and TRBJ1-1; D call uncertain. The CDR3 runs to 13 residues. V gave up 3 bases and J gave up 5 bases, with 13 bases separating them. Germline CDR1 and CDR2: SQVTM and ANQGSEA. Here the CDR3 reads CSVEWGGGTEAFF. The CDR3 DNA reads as TGCAGCGTTGAGTGGGGTGGAGGAACTGAAGCTTTCTTT.

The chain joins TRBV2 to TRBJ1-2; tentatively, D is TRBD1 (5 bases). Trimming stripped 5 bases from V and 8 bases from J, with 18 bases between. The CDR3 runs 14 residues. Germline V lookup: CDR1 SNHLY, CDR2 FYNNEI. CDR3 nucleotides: TGTGCCAGCAGTATCCCCGACAGCGATCCCGGCTACACCTTC. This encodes CASSIPDSDPGYTF.

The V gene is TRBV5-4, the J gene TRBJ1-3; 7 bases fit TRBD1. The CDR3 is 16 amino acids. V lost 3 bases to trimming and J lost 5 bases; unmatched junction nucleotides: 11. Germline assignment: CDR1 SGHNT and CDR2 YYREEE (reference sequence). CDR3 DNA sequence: TGTGCCAGCAGCTGGGGGTCGGGACAGCAACGAAACACCATATATTTT. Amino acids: CASSWGSGQQRNTIYF.

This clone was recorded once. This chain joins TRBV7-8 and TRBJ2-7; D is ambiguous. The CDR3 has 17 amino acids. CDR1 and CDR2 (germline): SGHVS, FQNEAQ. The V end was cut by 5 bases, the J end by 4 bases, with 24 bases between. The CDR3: CASSPTASAVQLYEQYF. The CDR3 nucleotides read TGTGCCAGCAGCCCCACCGCGTCGGCGGTGCAGCTATACGAGCAGTACTTC.

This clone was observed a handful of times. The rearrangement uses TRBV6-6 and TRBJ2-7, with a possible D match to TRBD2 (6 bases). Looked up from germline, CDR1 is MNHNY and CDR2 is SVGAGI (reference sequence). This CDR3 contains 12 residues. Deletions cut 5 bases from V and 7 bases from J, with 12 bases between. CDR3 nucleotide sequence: TGTGCCAGCAGTCGCGGGGTGGGGGAGCAGTACTTC. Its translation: CASSRGVGEQYF.

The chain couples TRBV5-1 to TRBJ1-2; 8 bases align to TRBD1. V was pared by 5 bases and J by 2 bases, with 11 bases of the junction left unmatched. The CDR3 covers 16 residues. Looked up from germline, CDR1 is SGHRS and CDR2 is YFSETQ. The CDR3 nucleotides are TGCGCCAGCAGACCCCTCGGACAGGGCTCAAACTATGGCTACACCTTC. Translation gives CASRPLGQGSNYGYTF.

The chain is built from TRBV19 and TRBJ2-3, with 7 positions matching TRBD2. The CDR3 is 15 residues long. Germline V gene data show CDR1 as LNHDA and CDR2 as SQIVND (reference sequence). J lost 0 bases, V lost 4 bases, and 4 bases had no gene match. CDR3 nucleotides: TGTGCCAGTAGTAGGGCGGGGGACAGCACAGATACGCAGTATTTT. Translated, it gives CASSRAGDSTDTQYF.